A selection of T cell receptor beta chains follows, all from one sample in a study of CD8 T cells in ankylosing spondylitis. TCRdb independently ran MiXCR on the 5' RACE reads; one entry per CDR3 protein. The table shows hundreds of thousands of distinct CDR3 sequences, with roughly 26% occurring only once. The sample comprised blood, either unsorted or a sorted T cell fraction (not recorded which). The receptors were gathered from a male donor with ankylosing spondylitis. Both conserved end residues are part of each CDR3. The D gene is left open where the match is weak. The size of a clone is reported for some rows only, either as once, few or many, or as a class for expanded clones.

CDR3aa	CDR3nt	v_gene	d_gene	abundance	j_gene	len
CATSDSGSHTDTQYF	TGTGCCACCAGTGATTCGGGGAGCCACACAGATACGCAGTATTTT	TRBV24-1	NA	few	TRBJ2-3	15
CASSSGVADEQSF	TGTGCCAGCAGCTCGGGGGTAGCCGACGAGCAGTCCTTC	TRBV12-3/TRBV12-4	NA	NA	TRBJ2-1	13
CSVVGRVATEAFF	TGCAGCGTTGTCGGACGGGTCGCCACTGAAGCTTTCTTT	TRBV29-1	NA	few	TRBJ1-1	13
CASSPPRTGEGNEQFF	TGTGCCAGCTCACCACCAAGGACAGGGGAAGGCAATGAGCAGTTCTTC	TRBV18	TRBD1	NA	TRBJ2-1	16
CASSEAAKTDTQYF	TGTGCCAGCAGTGAAGCGGCTAAAACAGATACGCAGTATTTT	TRBV2	NA	NA	TRBJ2-3	14
CSVHPPRGGTEAFF	TGCAGCGTTCATCCGCCCAGGGGGGGCACTGAAGCTTTCTTT	TRBV29-1	TRBD1	NA	TRBJ1-1	14
CASRPKLREMNMNTEAFF	TGTGCCAGCAGACCGAAATTGAGGGAAATGAACATGAACACTGAAGCTTTCTTT	TRBV11-1	NA	few	TRBJ1-1	18
CSAPGPLGQYF	TGCAGTGCGCCGGGGCCCCTCGGGCAGTACTTC	TRBV20-1	NA	NA	TRBJ2-7	11
CASSPTWTVNEQFF	TGTGCCAGTAGTCCGACATGGACAGTCAATGAGCAGTTCTTC	TRBV19	NA	NA	TRBJ2-1	14
CSARRTVWSDTEAFF	TGCAGTGCTAGAAGAACGGTCTGGTCGGACACTGAAGCTTTCTTT	TRBV20-1	NA	NA	TRBJ1-1	15
CSARGPSGGTDTQYF	TGCAGTGCTAGGGGGCCTAGCGGGGGCACAGATACGCAGTATTTT	TRBV20-1	TRBD2	NA	TRBJ2-3	15
CASSLQDPDTEAFF	TGTGCCAGCAGCCTACAGGATCCTGACACTGAAGCTTTCTTT	TRBV7-2	NA	NA	TRBJ1-1	14
CAISESRQPIQETQYF	TGTGCCATCAGTGAGTCGAGGCAGCCCATTCAGGAGACCCAGTACTTC	TRBV10-3	NA	NA	TRBJ2-5	16
CASSSDLAGGRVNEQFF	TGCGCCAGCAGCTCGGACCTAGCGGGAGGAAGGGTGAATGAGCAGTTCTTC	TRBV5-1	TRBD2	many	TRBJ2-1	17
CASSSRDRGPYGYTF	TGTGCCAGCAGCTCCCGGGACAGGGGACCCTATGGCTACACCTTC	TRBV7-2	TRBD1	NA	TRBJ1-2	15
CASSEILADILDEQFF	TGTGCCAGCAGTGAGATACTAGCGGACATCTTGGATGAGCAGTTCTTC	TRBV6-1	TRBD2	NA	TRBJ2-1	16
CSAREGLANEQFF	TGCAGTGCTAGAGAGGGACTAGCCAATGAGCAGTTCTTC	TRBV20-1	TRBD2	NA	TRBJ2-1	13
CASSFGQGRKEKLFF	TGTGCCAGCAGTTTCGGACAGGGGCGAAAGGAAAAACTGTTTTTT	TRBV12-3/TRBV12-4	TRBD1	NA	TRBJ1-4	15
CSVLHRDRENEQFF	TGCAGCGTTCTCCACAGGGACAGGGAGAATGAGCAGTTCTTC	TRBV29-1	TRBD1	NA	TRBJ2-1	14
CSVEGGQGPGTQYF	TGCAGCGTTGAAGGGGGACAGGGGCCTGGTACGCAGTATTTT	TRBV29-1	TRBD1	NA	TRBJ2-3	14
CASSLGRAGTDTQYF	TGCGCCAGCAGCTTGGGCCGGGCCGGGACAGATACGCAGTATTTT	TRBV5-1	NA	NA	TRBJ2-3	15
CASSKTSGQGYEQYF	TGTGCCAGCAGCAAAACCTCGGGACAGGGCTACGAGCAGTACTTC	TRBV3-1	TRBD1	NA	TRBJ2-7	15
CASSVLQGATGNTIYF	TGCGCCAGCAGTGTCTTACAGGGGGCCACTGGAAACACCATATATTTT	TRBV10-2	TRBD1	NA	TRBJ1-3	16
CSAREGFTEAFF	TGCAGTGCTAGGGAGGGATTTACTGAAGCTTTCTTT	TRBV20-1	NA	NA	TRBJ1-1	12
CASSFGTSGSSGEQYF	TGTGCCAGCAGCTTCGGGACTAGCGGGAGCTCAGGAGAGCAGTACTTC	TRBV9	TRBD2	once	TRBJ2-7	16
CASSSIGGTEAFF	TGTGCCAGCAGCTCGATAGGTGGCACTGAAGCTTTCTTT	TRBV7-2	NA	few	TRBJ1-1	13
CASSLDLAEHNEQFF	TGTGCCAGCAGCTTAGACCTAGCGGAACACAATGAGCAGTTCTTC	TRBV7-2	TRBD2	NA	TRBJ2-1	15
CASSVEGADEKLFF	TGTGCCAGCAGCGTAGAAGGGGCGGATGAAAAACTGTTTTTT	TRBV9	NA	few	TRBJ1-4	14
CATSKENTYEQYF	TGTGCCACCAGCAAGGAGAATACGTACGAGCAGTACTTC	TRBV15	NA	NA	TRBJ2-7	13
CASTLQTSGQDEQFF	TGCGCCAGCACGCTGCAGACTAGCGGCCAGGATGAGCAGTTCTTC	TRBV5-1	TRBD2	few	TRBJ2-1	15
CASSPVGGGGNTIYF	TGCGCCAGCAGCCCCGTCGGGGGGGGCGGAAACACCATATATTTT	TRBV5-1	NA	NA	TRBJ1-3	15
CAWSPGATDTQYF	TGTGCCTGGAGTCCCGGGGCCACAGATACGCAGTATTTT	TRBV30	NA	NA	TRBJ2-3	13
CPTSDFATATYNEQFF	TGTCCCACCAGTGATTTCGCGACAGCCACCTACAATGAGCAGTTCTTC	TRBV24-1	NA	NA	TRBJ2-1	16
CASSPPGLAGVEQFF	TGTGCCAGCAGCCCACCGGGACTAGCGGGAGTTGAGCAGTTCTTC	TRBV7-7	TRBD2	few	TRBJ2-1	15
CSGYSKGAAGQPQHF	TGCAGCGGCTATAGCAAGGGGGCTGCGGGACAGCCCCAGCATTTT	TRBV29-1	TRBD1	NA	TRBJ1-5	15